A selection of T cell receptor beta chains follows, all from one sample in a study of OX40 agonist ivuxolimab in advanced cancers. Clones were sequenced by immunoSEQ multiplex PCR, and TCRdb holds only the in-frame ones, with some missing. The table lists approximately 94,000 clones, around 84% of them singletons. The input for sequencing was CD4+ or CD8+ T cells sorted from blood, taken in a trial of the OX40 agonist ivuxolimab. All receptors come from an adult with an advanced solid tumor such as melanoma, head and neck, liver or kidney cancer. Each CDR3 is given with its conserved first and last residue.

cdr3_aa: CASSLGLGIQFF; v_call: TRBV11-3; cdr3_length: 12
cdr3_aa: CASKRTGDTDTQYF; v_call: TRBV19; cdr3_length: 14
cdr3_aa: CASSVDRDRTQYF; v_call: TRBV7-8; cdr3_length: 13
cdr3_aa: CASTQRDSEAFF; v_call: TRBV28; cdr3_length: 12
cdr3_aa: CATSRDRQAYGYTF; v_call: TRBV15; cdr3_length: 14
cdr3_aa: CASSLGAGGSQETQYF; v_call: TRBV7-9; cdr3_length: 16
cdr3_aa: CASSPYGARDSVETQYF; v_call: TRBV19; cdr3_length: 17
cdr3_aa: CASSESDYSNQPQHF; v_call: TRBV5-5; cdr3_length: 15
cdr3_aa: CASSYGATPYGYTF; v_call: TRBV6-1; cdr3_length: 14
cdr3_aa: CASSNEVGQNYGYTF; v_call: TRBV19; cdr3_length: 15
cdr3_aa: CASSQDYLPGNEQFF; v_call: TRBV4-2; cdr3_length: 15
cdr3_aa: CASSRDSPLNPQHF; v_call: TRBV6-5; cdr3_length: 14
cdr3_aa: CASSRTSGAGNEQFF; v_call: TRBV7-2; cdr3_length: 15
cdr3_aa: CASSKEGDTQYF; v_call: TRBV18; cdr3_length: 12